The T cell receptor beta chain under discussion was sequenced for a study of siplizumab effects on memory and regulatory T cells. Study results and limitations: Naive T cells looked more diverse than memory cells, and they looked like major contributors to the alloresponse. Naive or memory phenotype assignment was not possible for roughly 80-97% of proliferating CD4+ or CD8+ clones.

The length of the CDR3 is 12 residues. Germline loops: CDR1 SEHNR, CDR2 FQNEAQ (reference sequence). Trimming took 1 base from V and 8 from J, leaving 8 bases between them. Repertoires were generated with immunoSEQ multiplex PCR, while TCRdb's copy carries only in-frame clones and drops some. The table shows around 100,000 clones, with about 90% occurring only once. Regarding this clone: The target antigen is unknown.

The receptor was derived from a human donor in good health. Sample: CD4+ T cells sorted from blood. The V and J genes are TRBV7-9 and TRBJ1-2; a possible D gene is TRBD1 (5 bases). The CDR3 region has the DNA TGTGCCAGCAGCTTAGAACAGGTCGGCTACACCTTC. Encoded protein: CASSLEQVGYTF.